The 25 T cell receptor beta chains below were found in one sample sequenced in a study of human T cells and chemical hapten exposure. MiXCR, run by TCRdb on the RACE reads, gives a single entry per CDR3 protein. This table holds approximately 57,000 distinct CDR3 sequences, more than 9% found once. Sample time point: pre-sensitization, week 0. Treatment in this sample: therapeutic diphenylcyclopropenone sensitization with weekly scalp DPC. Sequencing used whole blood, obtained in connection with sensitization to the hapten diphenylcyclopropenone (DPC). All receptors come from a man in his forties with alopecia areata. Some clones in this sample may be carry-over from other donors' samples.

The CDR3 loop reads CASSLGRYEQYF. The CDR3 nucleotides are TGCGCCAGCAGCTTGGGGAGATACGAGCAGTACTTC. The chain couples TRBV5-1 to TRBJ2-7; no firm D call. The CDR3 runs to 12 residues. CDR1 is SGHRS, CDR2 YFSETQ, per germline. Trimming shortened V by 0 bases and J by 4 bases, and 5 bases separated the two germline ends.

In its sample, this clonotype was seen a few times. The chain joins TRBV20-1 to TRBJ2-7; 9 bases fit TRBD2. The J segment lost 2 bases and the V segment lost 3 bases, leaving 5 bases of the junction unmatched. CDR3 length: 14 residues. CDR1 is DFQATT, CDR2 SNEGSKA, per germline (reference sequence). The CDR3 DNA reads TGCAGTGCTAGCATACTAGCGGGTGCCTACGAGCAGTACTTC. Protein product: CSASILAGAYEQYF.

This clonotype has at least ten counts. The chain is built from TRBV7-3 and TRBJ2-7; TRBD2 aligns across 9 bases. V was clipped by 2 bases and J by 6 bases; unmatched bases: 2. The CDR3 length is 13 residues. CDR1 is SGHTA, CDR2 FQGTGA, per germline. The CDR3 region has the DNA TGTGCCAGCAGCTTAGTAGCGGGAGCCGAGCAGTACTTC. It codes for CASSLVAGAEQYF.

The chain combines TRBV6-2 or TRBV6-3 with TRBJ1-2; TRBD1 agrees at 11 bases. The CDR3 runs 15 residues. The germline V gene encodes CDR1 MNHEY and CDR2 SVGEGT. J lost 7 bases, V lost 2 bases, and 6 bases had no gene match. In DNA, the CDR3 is TGTGCCAGCAGTTACCGGACAGGGGGCGTTGGTGGCTACACCTTC. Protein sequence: CASSYRTGGVGGYTF.

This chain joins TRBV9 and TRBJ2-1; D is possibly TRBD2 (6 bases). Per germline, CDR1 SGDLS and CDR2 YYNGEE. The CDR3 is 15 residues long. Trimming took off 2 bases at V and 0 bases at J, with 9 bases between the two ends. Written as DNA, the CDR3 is TGTGCCAGCAGCGTTAGCGGCAGCTCCTACAATGAGCAGTTCTTC. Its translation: CASSVSGSSYNEQFF. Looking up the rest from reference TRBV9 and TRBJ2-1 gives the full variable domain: DSGVTQTPKHLITATGQRVTLRCSPRSGDLSVYWYQQSLDQGLQFLIQYYNGEERAKGNILERFSAQQFPDLHSELNLSSLELGDSALYFCASSVSGSSYNEQFFGPGTRLTVL.

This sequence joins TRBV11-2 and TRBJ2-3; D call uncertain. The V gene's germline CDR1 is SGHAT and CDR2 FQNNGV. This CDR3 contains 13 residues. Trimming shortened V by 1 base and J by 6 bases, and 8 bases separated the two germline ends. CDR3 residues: CASSLVVADTQYF. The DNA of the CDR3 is TGTGCCAGCAGCTTAGTAGTTGCGGATACGCAGTATTTT.

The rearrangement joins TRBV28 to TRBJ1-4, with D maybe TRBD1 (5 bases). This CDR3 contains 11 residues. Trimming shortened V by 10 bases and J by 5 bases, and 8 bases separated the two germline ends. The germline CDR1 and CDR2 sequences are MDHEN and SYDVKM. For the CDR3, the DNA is TGTGCCACGAAGGGGAATGAAAAACTGTTTTTT. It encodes CATKGNEKLFF.

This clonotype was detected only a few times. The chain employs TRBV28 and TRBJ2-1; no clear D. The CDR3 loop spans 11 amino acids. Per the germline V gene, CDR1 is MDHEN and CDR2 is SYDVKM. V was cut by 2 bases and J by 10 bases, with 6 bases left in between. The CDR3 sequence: CASSLRGEQFF. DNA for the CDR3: TGTGCCAGCAGTTTACGTGGGGAGCAGTTCTTC.

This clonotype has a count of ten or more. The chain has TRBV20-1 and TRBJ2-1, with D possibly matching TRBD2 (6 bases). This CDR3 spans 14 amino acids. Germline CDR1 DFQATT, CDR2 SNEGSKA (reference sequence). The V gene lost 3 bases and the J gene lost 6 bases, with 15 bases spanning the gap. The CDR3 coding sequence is TGCAGTGCTAGCTGGCAGCGGGCCCCCAATGAGCAGTTCTTC. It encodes CSASWQRAPNEQFF.

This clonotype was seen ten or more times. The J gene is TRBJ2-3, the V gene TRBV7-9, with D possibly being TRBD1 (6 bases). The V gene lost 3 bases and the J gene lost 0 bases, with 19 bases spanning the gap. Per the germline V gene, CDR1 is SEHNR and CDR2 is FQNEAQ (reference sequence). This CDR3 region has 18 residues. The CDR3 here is CASSFLGGQSPSTDTQYF. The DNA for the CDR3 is TGTGCCAGCAGCTTCTTAGGCGGACAGTCCCCTAGCACAGATACGCAGTATTTT.

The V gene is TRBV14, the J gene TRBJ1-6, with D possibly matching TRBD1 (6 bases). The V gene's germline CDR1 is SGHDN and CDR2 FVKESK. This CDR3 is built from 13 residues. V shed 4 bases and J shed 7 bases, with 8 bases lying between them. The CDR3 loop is CASSPRGNSPLHF. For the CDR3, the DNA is TGTGCCAGCAGCCCGAGGGGGAATTCACCCCTCCACTTT. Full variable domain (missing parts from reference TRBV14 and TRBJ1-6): EAGVTQFPSHSVIEKGQTVTLRCDPISGHDNLYWYRRVMGKEIKFLLHFVKESKQDESGMPNNRFLAERTGGTYSTLKVQPAELEDSGVYFCASSPRGNSPLHFGNGTRLTVT.

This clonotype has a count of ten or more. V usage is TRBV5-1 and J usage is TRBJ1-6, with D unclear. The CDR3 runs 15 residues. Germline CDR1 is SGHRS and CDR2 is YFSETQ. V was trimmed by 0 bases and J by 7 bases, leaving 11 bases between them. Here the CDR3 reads CASSLVRKENSPLHF. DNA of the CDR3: TGCGCCAGCAGCTTGGTACGAAAGGAGAATTCACCCCTCCACTTT.

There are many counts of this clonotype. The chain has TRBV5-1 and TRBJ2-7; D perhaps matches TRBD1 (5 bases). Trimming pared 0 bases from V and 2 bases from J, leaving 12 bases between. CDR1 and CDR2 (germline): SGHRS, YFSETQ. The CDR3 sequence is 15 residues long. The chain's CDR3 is CASSLAPDIAYEQYF. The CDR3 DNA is TGCGCCAGCAGCTTGGCCCCGGACATTGCCTACGAGCAGTACTTC.

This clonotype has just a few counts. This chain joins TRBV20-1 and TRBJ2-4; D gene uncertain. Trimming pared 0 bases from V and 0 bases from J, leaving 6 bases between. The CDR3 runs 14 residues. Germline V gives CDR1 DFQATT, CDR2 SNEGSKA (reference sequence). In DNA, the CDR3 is TGCAGTGCTAGAGAAAGACTAGCCAAAAACATTCAGTACTTC. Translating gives CSARERLAKNIQYF.

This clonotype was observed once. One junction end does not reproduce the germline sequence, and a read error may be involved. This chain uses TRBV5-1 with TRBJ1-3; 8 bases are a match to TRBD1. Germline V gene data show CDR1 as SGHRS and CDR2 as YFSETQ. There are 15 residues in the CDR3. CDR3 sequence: CVSSHRTGFGNTIYF. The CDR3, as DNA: TGCGTCAGCAGCCACCGGACAGGGTTTGGAAACACCATATATTTT.

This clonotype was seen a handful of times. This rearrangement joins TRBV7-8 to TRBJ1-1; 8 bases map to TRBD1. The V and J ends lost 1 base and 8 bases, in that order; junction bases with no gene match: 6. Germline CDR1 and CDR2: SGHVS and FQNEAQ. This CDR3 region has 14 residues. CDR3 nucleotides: TGTGCCAGCAGCTTAGAATGGGGGGACAGGGAAGCTTTCTTT. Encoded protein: CASSLEWGDREAFF. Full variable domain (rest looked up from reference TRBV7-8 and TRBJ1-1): GAGVSQSPRYKVAKRGQDVALRCDPISGHVSLFWYQQALGQGPEFLTYFQNEAQLDKSGLPSDRFFAERPEGSVSTLKIQRTQQEDSAVYLCASSLEWGDREAFFGQGTRLTVV.

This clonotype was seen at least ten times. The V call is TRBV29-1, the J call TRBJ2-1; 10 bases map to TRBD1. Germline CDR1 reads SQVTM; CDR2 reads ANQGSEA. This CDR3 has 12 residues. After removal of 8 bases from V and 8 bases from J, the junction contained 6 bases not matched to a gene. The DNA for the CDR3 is TGCAGCCTCCGGGACAGGGGTTATGAGCAGTTCTTC. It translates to CSLRDRGYEQFF.

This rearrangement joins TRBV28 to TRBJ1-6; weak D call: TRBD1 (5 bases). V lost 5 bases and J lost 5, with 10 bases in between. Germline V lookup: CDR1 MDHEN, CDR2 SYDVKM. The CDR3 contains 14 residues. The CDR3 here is CASSPRQNNSPLHF. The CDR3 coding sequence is TGTGCCAGCAGTCCAAGACAGAATAATTCACCCCTCCACTTT.

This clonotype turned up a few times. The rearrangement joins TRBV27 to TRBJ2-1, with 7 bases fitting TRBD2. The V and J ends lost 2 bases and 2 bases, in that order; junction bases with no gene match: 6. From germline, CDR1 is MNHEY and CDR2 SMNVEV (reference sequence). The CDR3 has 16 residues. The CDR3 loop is CASSLGPGGTYNEQFF. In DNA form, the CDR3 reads TGTGCCAGCAGTTTAGGCCCGGGAGGAACCTACAATGAGCAGTTCTTC.

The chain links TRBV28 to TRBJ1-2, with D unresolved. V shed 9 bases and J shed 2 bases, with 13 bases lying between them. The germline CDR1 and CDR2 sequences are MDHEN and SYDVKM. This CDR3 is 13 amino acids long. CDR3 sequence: CASQTSVNYGYTF. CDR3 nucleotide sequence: TGTGCCAGTCAAACGTCAGTCAACTATGGCTACACCTTC.

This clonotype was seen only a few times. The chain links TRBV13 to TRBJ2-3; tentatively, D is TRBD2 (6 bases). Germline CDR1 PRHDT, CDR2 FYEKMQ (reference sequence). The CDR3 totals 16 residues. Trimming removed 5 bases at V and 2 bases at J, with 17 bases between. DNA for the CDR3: TGTGCCAGCAGCCTTAGACTAGAACGTCTCACAGATACGCAGTATTTT. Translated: CASSLRLERLTDTQYF.

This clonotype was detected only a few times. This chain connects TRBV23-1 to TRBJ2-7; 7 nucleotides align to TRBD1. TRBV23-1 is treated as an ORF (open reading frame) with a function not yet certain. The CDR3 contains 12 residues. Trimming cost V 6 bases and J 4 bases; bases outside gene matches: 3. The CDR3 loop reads CASRGTEYEQYF. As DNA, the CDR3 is TGCGCCAGCAGAGGGACAGAATACGAGCAGTACTTC.

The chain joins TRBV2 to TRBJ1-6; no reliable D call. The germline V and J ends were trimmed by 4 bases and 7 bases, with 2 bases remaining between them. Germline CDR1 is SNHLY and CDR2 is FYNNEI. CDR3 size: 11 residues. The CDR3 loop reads CASSGNSPLHF. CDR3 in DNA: TGTGCCAGCAGTGGCAATTCACCCCTCCACTTT.

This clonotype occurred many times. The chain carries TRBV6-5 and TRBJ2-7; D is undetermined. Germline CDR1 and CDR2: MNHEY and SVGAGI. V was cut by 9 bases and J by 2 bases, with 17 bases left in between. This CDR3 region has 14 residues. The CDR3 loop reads CARIRRLKPYEQYF. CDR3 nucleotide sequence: TGTGCCAGGATCCGGCGTCTGAAACCCTACGAGCAGTACTTC.

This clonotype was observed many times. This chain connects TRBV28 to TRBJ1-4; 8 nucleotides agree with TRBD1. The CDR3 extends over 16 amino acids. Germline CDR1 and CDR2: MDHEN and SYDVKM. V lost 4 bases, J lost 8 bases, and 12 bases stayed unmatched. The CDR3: CASSSHPRGLEEKLFF. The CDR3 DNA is TGTGCCAGCAGTTCCCACCCCAGGGGGCTGGAGGAAAAACTGTTTTTT. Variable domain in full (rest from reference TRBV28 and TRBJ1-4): DVKVTQSSRYLVKRTGEKVFLECVQDMDHENMFWYRQDPGLGLRLIYFSYDVKMKEKGDIPEGYSVSREKKERFSLILESASTNQTSMYLCASSSHPRGLEEKLFFGSGTQLSVL.